This T cell receptor (beta chain) was identified during a study of beta chain features in type 1 diabetes. Findings and caveats of the study: In all four CD4+ subsets, TCRB CDR3 length was significantly, moderately reduced in type 1 diabetes.

Every bit of the isolated RNA underwent reverse transcription, so sequencing read expressed TCRB transcripts. Profiling relied on immunoSEQ multiplex PCR, and the TCRdb table lists in-frame clones only, not all of them. The sample has roughly 260,000 clones; over 20% are singletons. The CDR3 totals 13 residues. The V gene lost 7 bases and the J gene lost 0 bases, with 9 bases spanning the gap. Germline V gene sequence: CDR1 MGHDK, CDR2 SYGVNS. This clone has a handful of counts. Its antigen is undetermined. This TCR derives from a woman aged 40 to 49 with type 1 diabetes. Input material: naive CD4+ T cells from blood. The chain carries TRBV25-1 and TRBJ1-1, with D unresolved. The CDR3 sequence: CASKLDMNTEAFF. As DNA, the CDR3 is TGTGCCAGCAAGCTCGACATGAACACTGAAGCTTTCTTT.